Detailed here is one T cell receptor beta chain. The method was immunoSEQ multiplex PCR; TCRdb's version includes in-frame clones alone and lacks a portion of them. Of about 150,000 clones listed, just under 95% are singletons. This sample stems from a study of control samples from healthy donors and cancer patients. Sequencing was done on a sample of blood. This TCR derives from a man aged 35 to 55 in good health.

CDR3 region: CASSIMGYTEAFF. The CDR3 DNA reads as TGTGCCAGTAGTATCATGGGCTACACTGAAGCTTTCTTT. The chain combines TRBV19 with TRBJ1-1; D unclear. The CDR3 totals 13 residues. The germline V gene has CDR1 LNHDA and CDR2 SQIVND (reference sequence). V lost 3 bases to trimming and J lost 3 bases, with 8 bases between them.